The rows below give T cell receptor beta chains drawn from one sample of a study of T cells in Graves' hyperthyroidism and ophthalmopathy. One entry per CDR3 protein results from TCRdb running MiXCR on the multiplex PCR reads. The profile shows 600,000 or so distinct CDR3 sequences, more than 13% of them singletons. The specimen was blood. The receptors come from a woman younger than 35 with Graves' ophthalmopathy. Both conserved end residues are trimmed from each CDR3. Fields, in order: V gene, CDR3 protein.

TRBV5-1 ASSPDRAGNQPQH
TRBV7-2 ASSLVLMAYNEQF
TRBV30 AWSLTYEAF
TRBV18 ASSYNRDGYT
TRBV15 ATSRVKQGVSYEQY
TRBV19 ASSGSSGGVTGELF
TRBV28 ASSLYSEGGGLYGYT
TRBV19 ASSISWTGWNGYT
TRBV28 ASSFGLYFNSGANVLT
TRBV10-3 AISEPLTGTSGSIQF
TRBV20-1 SARDSRAPYGYT
TRBV12-3/TRBV12-4 ASSIQQNTEAF
TRBV6-1 ASTQGAEQF
TRBV11-2 ASSLGDRGQY
TRBV20-1 SATESVVYEKLF
TRBV6-2/TRBV6-3 ASSTQEGQPQH
TRBV10-1 ASSEWTEENTEAF
TRBV28 ASSSPSGVGTWYEQF
TRBV29-1 SGRSSGETQY
TRBV6-1 AGGYGTGEKKLF